This T cell receptor beta chain was captured in a study of PD-1 blockade in classical Hodgkin lymphoma. Study-wide points: Reports indicated that newly diagnosed patients had lower baseline TCR diversity than healthy donors did.

The table came from immunoSEQ multiplex PCR; TCRdb's copy has only in-frame clones and leaves some out. The table shows about 31,000 clones, with about four fifths occurring only once. A note on this clone: What it binds is not known.

Time point: cycle 4 day 1 (C4D1), after 6 weeks of nivolumab. Every patient experienced relapse after autologous stem cell transplantation, and brentuximab vedotin exposure varied. CDR3 size: 14 residues. CDR1 and CDR2 from the germline V gene are SGDLS and YYNGEE. Trimming removed 0 bases from V and 3 bases from J, with 10 bases in between. This receptor was obtained from a human donor with classical Hodgkin lymphoma. The specimen was peripheral blood mononuclear cells (PBMCs), collected before the fourth cycle of nivolumab. The chain has TRBV9 and TRBJ2-7, with D maybe TRBD1 (6 bases). The CDR3 DNA follows: TGTGCCAGCAGCGTAGGGGGGCCAAACTACGAGCAGTACTTC. This encodes CASSVGGPNYEQYF.